The following is a TCR beta chain sequence with its context. The antigen it binds to is not known. Base qualities are not recorded, but no much larger clone differs from it by a single base. This record comes from a study of T cell responses to AZD1222 COVID-19 vaccine (TCRdb year 2021). For the wider study: A total of approximately 240 trial participants underwent TCR sequencing, of whom 207 had received two doses of AZD1222 and approximately 26 had received two doses of the MenACWY control vaccine. Trial participants were enrolled by age into 18-55, 56-69 and 70-plus year subgroups, with roughly 160, 29 and 62 TCR-sequenced participants respectively. Overall study outcomes, separate from this receptor: Reportedly, almost half of the unique spike-specific TCRs recognized epitopes lying outside the regions that are mutated in the B.1.351 and B.1.1.7 variants. Because no day 14 peak-response samples were available, the repertoires could be characterized only after the peak T cell response. The 56-69-year group was small, and its depth increase did not reach significance, likely because of low power. After two AZD1222 doses, both the breadth and the depth of spike-specific TCRs were significantly higher than at day 0 and than in MenACWY recipients. CD4 TCRs associated with the vaccine covered the entire spike protein, and the dominant responses were in regions 160-218 and 743-854. Participants were mostly white British, with more females than males. The authors suggested clonal diversity may have been underestimated. Conclusions about previously exposed vaccinees are limited, since just six or seven AZD1222 recipients were seropositive for SARS-CoV-2 at baseline.

Read against the paper, the sample's time point label means: about 28 days (+/-7) after the second vaccine dose. AZD1222 recipients with second doses at about 4 weeks or about 12 weeks were pooled, because spike-specific TCR depth and breadth did not differ between schedules. Samples from vaccinated people were obtained from the UK trials COV001 and COV002, which included a single-blind randomized controlled phase 2/3 trial of AZD1222 (ChAdOx1 nCoV-19) in healthy adults. For TCRbeta chain sequencing, PBMC samples from trial participants were taken at day 0 and at day 28 after the second dose. Between the V and J ends, shortened by 3 bases and 0 bases respectively, the junction contains 18 bases. From the germline V gene, CDR1 is KGHSH and CDR2 is LQKENI. The CDR3, from cysteine to phenylalanine, totals 18 residues. Here the CDR3 DNA is all that survives: 54 bases in frame from base 1. The CDR3 regions of human TCRbeta chains were subjected to immunosequencing. As for the authors' bioinformatics: Repertoire TCRs were checked for matches against a reference library of SARS-CoV-2-specific TCRs that had been generated using the MIRA antigen-specificity platform. Breadth was defined as the fraction of unique TCRs that were SARS-CoV-2-associated, and depth was defined as the fraction of total T cells that were SARS-CoV-2-associated. Using the MIRA data, every spike-specific TCR was mapped to the spike region that the TCR reacted to and assigned to either a CD4 or a CD8 class. Log10-transformed breadth and depth values were compared by one-way ANOVA with Sidak's multiple comparisons tests. Entries here come from immuneACCESS through TCRdb and include only in-frame sequences with V and J called. Some clones fail to appear in such tables; in the studies checked, an unresolved V gene covers under half of the shortfall, and the cause of the remainder is unknown. Clone size and the V and J calls come from that table; the DNA yielded D and trimming. This sample has 90,000 to 120,000 clones in its table, and 92% of those were observed once. The ten biggest clones cover approximately 8.9% of the sample.

This TCR derives from an adult who received the AZD1222 COVID-19 vaccine. The rearranged chain carries TRBV18 and TRBJ1-3; the D gene is possibly TRBD1, with 5 bases matching. Here the sequenced sample was peripheral blood, taken 28 days after the second AZD1222 dose. CDR3 sequence: CASSPTGGQALSGNTIYF. The DNA sequence follows: TGTGCCAGCTCACCGACTGGGGGTCAGGCGCTCTCTGGAAACACCATATATTTT.